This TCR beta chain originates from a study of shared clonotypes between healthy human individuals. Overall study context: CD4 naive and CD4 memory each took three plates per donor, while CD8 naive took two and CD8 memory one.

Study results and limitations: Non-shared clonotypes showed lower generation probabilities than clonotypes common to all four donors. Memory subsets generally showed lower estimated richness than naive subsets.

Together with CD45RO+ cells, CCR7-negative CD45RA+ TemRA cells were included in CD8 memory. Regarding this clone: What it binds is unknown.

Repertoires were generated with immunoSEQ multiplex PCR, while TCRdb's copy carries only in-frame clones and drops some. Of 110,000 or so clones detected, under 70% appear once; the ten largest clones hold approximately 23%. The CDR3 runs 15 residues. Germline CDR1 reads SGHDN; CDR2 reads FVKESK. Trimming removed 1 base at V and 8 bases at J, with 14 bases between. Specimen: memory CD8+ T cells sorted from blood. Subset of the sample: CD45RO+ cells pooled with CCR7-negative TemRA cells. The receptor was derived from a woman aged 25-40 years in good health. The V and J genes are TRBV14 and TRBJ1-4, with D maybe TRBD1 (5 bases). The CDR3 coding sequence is TGTGCCAGCAGCCAAGGAATAGGGGCTGTCGAAAAACTGTTTTTT. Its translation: CASSQGIGAVEKLFF.